These 4 T cell receptor beta chains came from one sample sequenced in a study of cytomegalovirus exposure and HLA in healthy donors. It was with 60 Vbeta and 13 Jbeta primers that the PCR ran. The assay was immunoSEQ multiplex PCR, and TCRdb's table has in-frame clones only and misses some. The top ten hold roughly 5.7% of the sample, which has 90,000 to 110,000 clones, over 70% seen once. Material: PBMCs. The receptor set was obtained from a male donor in good health and CMV-seronegative.

The chain carries TRBV6-5 and TRBJ2-2; TRBD1 matches 7 bases. The CDR3 is made up of 14 amino acids. Trimming removed 5 bases from V and 5 bases from J; junction bases left unmatched: 5. Germline values: CDR1 MNHEY, CDR2 SVGAGI. The CDR3, as DNA: TGTGCCAGCAGTGTGGCAGGGGGTACCGGGGAGCTGTTTTTT. This gives the protein CASSVAGGTGELFF.

This chain links TRBV5-1 with TRBJ2-3, with D tentatively TRBD1 (5 bases). Trimming took 0 bases from V and 0 from J, leaving 8 bases between them. The CDR3 contains 15 residues. Germline V gives CDR1 SGHRS, CDR2 YFSETQ. Written as DNA, the CDR3 is TGCGCCAGCAGCTTGGGACAGATTAGCACAGATACGCAGTATTTT. Translating it yields CASSLGQISTDTQYF.

The V call is TRBV27, the J call TRBJ2-2; D is undetermined. The CDR3 is 13 amino acids. The germline V and J ends were trimmed by 3 bases and 3 bases, with 5 bases remaining between them. Germline V gene data show CDR1 as MNHEY and CDR2 as SMNVEV (reference sequence). The CDR3, as DNA: TGTGCCAGCAGTTTCCAATACACCGGGGAGCTGTTTTTT. It is translated as CASSFQYTGELFF.

The V and J genes are TRBV28 and TRBJ2-3, with TRBD1 as a possible D gene (5 bases). Per germline, CDR1 MDHEN and CDR2 SYDVKM. The CDR3 runs to 13 residues. V was trimmed by 7 bases and J by 2 bases, leaving 10 bases between them. The CDR3 is CASTQGYTDTQYF. Written as DNA, the CDR3 is TGTGCCAGCACCCAGGGATACACAGATACGCAGTATTTT.